A single sample gave rise to the 11 T cell receptor beta chains below, sequenced in a study of shared clonotypes between healthy human individuals. TCRdb's copy holds only in-frame clones and misses some; the assay was immunoSEQ multiplex PCR. In the table there are a few hundred thousand clones, around 97% of which are singletons. Specimen: naive CD4+ T cells sorted from blood. Subset meaning: CD45RA+ positively selected. The receptors come from a woman aged 25-40 years in good health.

The V and J genes are TRBV7-9 and TRBJ1-4; no reliable D call. The CDR3 extends over 14 amino acids. In germline, CDR1 is SEHNR, CDR2 FQNEAQ (reference sequence). Between the trimmed V and J ends, which lost 3 bases and 5 bases, there was a span of 10 bases. In DNA form, the CDR3 reads TGTGCCAGCAGCTTCGACAACGGCAATGAAAAACTGTTTTTT. This translates into CASSFDNGNEKLFF.

Of note for this clone: The sample carries other DNA sequences with the same CDR3. V usage is TRBV9 and J usage is TRBJ2-3; D is ambiguous. V was trimmed by 2 bases and J by 0 bases, leaving 4 bases between them. The CDR3 sequence is 13 residues long. Germline V CDR1 and CDR2: SGDLS, YYNGEE. The CDR3: CASSVVSTDTQYF. The CDR3 DNA follows: TGTGCCAGCAGCGTGGTTAGCACAGATACGCAGTATTTT.

The rearrangement uses TRBV27 and TRBJ2-1; the match to TRBD2 covers 8 bases. J was trimmed by 8 bases and V by 5 bases; bases with no gene match: 5. The CDR3 is 13 amino acids. Germline assignment: CDR1 MNHEY and CDR2 SMNVEV (reference sequence). In DNA, the CDR3 is TGTGCCAGCAGTCCTAGCGGGTCTGATGAGCAGTTCTTC. Translating it yields CASSPSGSDEQFF.

The CDR3, as DNA: TGCGCCAGCAGTAGTAGCGGGAGAGATGGCGAGCAGTACTTC. Translating gives CASSSSGRDGEQYF. The chain employs TRBV5-1 and TRBJ2-7; 9 nucleotides agree with TRBD2. The ends lost 5 bases at V and 6 bases at J; junction bases unmatched: 9. In germline, CDR1 is SGHRS, CDR2 YFSETQ. The CDR3 has 14 amino acids. The entire variable domain, with the rest obtained from reference TRBV5-1 and TRBJ2-7, is as follows: KAGVTQTPRYLIKTRGQQVTLSCSPISGHRSVSWYQQTPGQGLQFLFEYFSETQRNKGNFPGRFSGRQFSNSRSEMNVSTLELGDSALYLCASSSSGRDGEQYFGPGTRLTVT.

The chain joins TRBV5-1 to TRBJ2-1; 7 bases line up with TRBD2. V shed 5 bases, J shed 2 bases, and the junction held 7 bases outside the gene matches. Germline V gene lookup returns CDR1 SGHRS and CDR2 YFSETQ. This CDR3 contains 15 residues. CDR3 in DNA: TGCGCCAGCAGGGAGGTAAGCGGGGCCTACAATGAGCAGTTCTTC. It is translated as CASREVSGAYNEQFF.

The chain carries TRBV25-1 and TRBJ2-6, with D unresolved. CDR1 MGHDK and CDR2 SYGVNS come from the germline V gene. V was trimmed by 5 bases and J by 2 bases, leaving 1 base between them. The CDR3 totals 12 residues. CDR3 sequence reads: CASSPGANVLTF. The CDR3, as DNA: TGTGCCAGCAGTCCTGGGGCCAACGTCCTGACTTTC.

This chain uses TRBV19 with TRBJ1-1; TRBD1 matches 7 bases. The CDR3 totals 14 residues. The germline V gene encodes CDR1 LNHDA and CDR2 SQIVND (reference sequence). After removal of 3 bases from V and 2 bases from J, the junction contained 3 bases not matched to a gene. This CDR3 reads CASSMDRKNTEAFF. The CDR3 bases are TGTGCCAGTAGTATGGACAGGAAAAACACTGAAGCTTTCTTT.

This chain links TRBV6-1 with TRBJ2-1; 7 bases line up with TRBD1. The CDR3 runs to 15 residues. J lost 3 bases, V lost 8 bases, and 10 bases had no gene match. Germline V CDR1 and CDR2: MNHNS, SASEGT. The CDR3 loop reads CASGRRQGVYNEQFF. The DNA of the CDR3 is TGTGCCAGCGGTCGCCGACAGGGCGTCTACAATGAGCAGTTCTTC.

The gene calls are TRBV21-1 and TRBJ2-7; TRBD2 reflects the table's D call only, with no check against the DNA. TRBV21-1 is classified as a pseudogene. The CDR3 sequence is 18 residues long. The CDR3 protein is CASSKVRGHGTSSYEQYF. CDR3 DNA sequence: TGTGCCAGCAGCAAAGTTCGTGGACACGGGACTAGTTCCTACGAGCAGTACTTC.

The gene calls are TRBV11-3 and TRBJ2-1, with 7 nucleotides matching TRBD1. The J segment lost 0 bases and the V segment lost 3 bases, leaving 5 bases of the junction unmatched. The CDR3 runs to 16 residues. CDR1 and CDR2 from the germline V gene are SGHNT and YENEEA. The CDR3 loop is CASSLTGLSSYNEQFF. The CDR3 bases are TGTGCCAGCAGCTTGACAGGGTTGAGCTCCTACAATGAGCAGTTCTTC.

This chain's CDR3 is CASSQVSGSSYEQYF. CDR3 bases: TGTGCCAGCAGCCAAGTAAGCGGGTCCTCCTACGAGCAGTACTTC. This sequence joins TRBV4-2 and TRBJ2-7, with D possibly TRBD2 on 6 matching bases. Trimming took 1 base from V and 0 from J, leaving 10 bases between them. CDR1 is LGHNA and CDR2 is YNFKEQ in the germline V gene. The CDR3 sequence is 15 residues long.